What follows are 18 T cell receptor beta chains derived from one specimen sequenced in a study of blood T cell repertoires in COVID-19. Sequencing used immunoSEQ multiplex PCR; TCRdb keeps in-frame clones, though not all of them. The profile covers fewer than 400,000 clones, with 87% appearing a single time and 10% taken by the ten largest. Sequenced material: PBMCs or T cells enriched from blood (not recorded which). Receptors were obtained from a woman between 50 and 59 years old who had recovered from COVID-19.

The chain's CDR3 is CASTKTGTAGYEQYF. CDR3 bases: TGTGCCAGCACGAAGACCGGGACAGCCGGCTACGAGCAGTACTTC. The genes are TRBV6-5 and TRBJ2-7; 7 nucleotides align to TRBD1. This CDR3 comprises 15 residues. The germline V gene has CDR1 MNHEY and CDR2 SVGAGI. V lost 7 bases to trimming and J lost 3 bases; unmatched junction nucleotides: 12.

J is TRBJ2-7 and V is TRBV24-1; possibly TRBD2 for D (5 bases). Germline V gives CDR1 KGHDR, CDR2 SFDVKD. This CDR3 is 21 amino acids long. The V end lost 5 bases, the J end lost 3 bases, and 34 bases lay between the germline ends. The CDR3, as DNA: TGTGCCACCAGTGTAAATGGGGTTGGGAGCGAGAACCGGGCCTTTTACTACGAGCAGTACTTC. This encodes CATSVNGVGSENRAFYYEQYF.

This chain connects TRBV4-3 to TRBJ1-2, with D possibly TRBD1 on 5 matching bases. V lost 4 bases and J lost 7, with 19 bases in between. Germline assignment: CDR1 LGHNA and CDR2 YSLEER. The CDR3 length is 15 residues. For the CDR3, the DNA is TGCGCCAGCAGCCTGGGGGGAGGGGAATTGAGTGGCTACACCTTC. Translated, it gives CASSLGGGELSGYTF.

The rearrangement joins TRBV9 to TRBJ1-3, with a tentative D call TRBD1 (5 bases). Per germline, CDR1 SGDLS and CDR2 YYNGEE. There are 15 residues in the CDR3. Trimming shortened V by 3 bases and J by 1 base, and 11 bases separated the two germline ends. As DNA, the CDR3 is TGTGCCAGCAGCGCCCAACAGGTATCTGGAAACACCATATATTTT. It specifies CASSAQQVSGNTIYF. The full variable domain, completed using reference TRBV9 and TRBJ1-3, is DSGVTQTPKHLITATGQRVTLRCSPRSGDLSVYWYQQSLDQGLQFLIQYYNGEERAKGNILERFSAQQFPDLHSELNLSSLELGDSALYFCASSAQQVSGNTIYFGEGSWLTVV.

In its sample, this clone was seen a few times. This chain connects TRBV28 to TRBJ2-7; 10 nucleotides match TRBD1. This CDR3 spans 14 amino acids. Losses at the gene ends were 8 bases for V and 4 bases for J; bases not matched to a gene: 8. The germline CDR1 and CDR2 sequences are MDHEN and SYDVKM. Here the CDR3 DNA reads TGTGCCAGCCTTGGGGGACAGGGGAATTACGAGCAGTACTTC. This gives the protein CASLGGQGNYEQYF. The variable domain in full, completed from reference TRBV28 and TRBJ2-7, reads DVKVTQSSRYLVKRTGEKVFLECVQDMDHENMFWYRQDPGLGLRLIYFSYDVKMKEKGDIPEGYSVSREKKERFSLILESASTNQTSMYLCASLGGQGNYEQYFGPGTRLTVT.

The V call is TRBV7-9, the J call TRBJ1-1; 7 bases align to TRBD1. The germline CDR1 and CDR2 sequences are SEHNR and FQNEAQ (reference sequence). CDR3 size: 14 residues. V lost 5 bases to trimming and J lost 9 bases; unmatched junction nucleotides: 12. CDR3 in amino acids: CASSPGTVTPKAFF. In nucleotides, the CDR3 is TGTGCCAGCAGCCCTGGGACAGTTACGCCTAAAGCTTTCTTT.

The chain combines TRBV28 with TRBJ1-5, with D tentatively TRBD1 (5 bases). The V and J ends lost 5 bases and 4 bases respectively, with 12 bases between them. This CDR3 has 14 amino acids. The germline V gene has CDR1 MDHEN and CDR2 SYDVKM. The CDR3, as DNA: TGTGCCAGCAGTATGACAGTGTTAAATCAGCCCCAGCATTTT. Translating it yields CASSMTVLNQPQHF.

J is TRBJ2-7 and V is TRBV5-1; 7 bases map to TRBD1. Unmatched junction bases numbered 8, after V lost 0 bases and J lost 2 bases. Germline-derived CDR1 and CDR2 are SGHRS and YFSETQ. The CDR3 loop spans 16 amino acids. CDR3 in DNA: TGCGCCAGCAGCTTGGCCCCCGGGACAGAGACCTACGAGCAGTACTTC. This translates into CASSLAPGTETYEQYF.

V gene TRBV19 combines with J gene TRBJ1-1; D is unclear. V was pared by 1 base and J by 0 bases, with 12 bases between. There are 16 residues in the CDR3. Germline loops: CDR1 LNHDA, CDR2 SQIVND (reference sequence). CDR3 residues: CASSIGSGRLNTEAFF. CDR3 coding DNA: TGTGCCAGTAGTATAGGCAGTGGCCGCTTGAACACTGAAGCTTTCTTT.

Here the CDR3 DNA reads TGCGCCAGCAGCCAAGATAAAGGGCCAGGGGCAGGACAGCCCCAGCATTTT. This sequence encodes CASSQDKGPGAGQPQHF. The genes are TRBV4-1 and TRBJ1-5; TRBD1 is a possible D gene (6 bases). Germline values: CDR1 MGHRA, CDR2 YSYEKL. The CDR3 runs to 17 residues. Trimming stripped 0 bases from V and 7 bases from J, with 19 bases between.

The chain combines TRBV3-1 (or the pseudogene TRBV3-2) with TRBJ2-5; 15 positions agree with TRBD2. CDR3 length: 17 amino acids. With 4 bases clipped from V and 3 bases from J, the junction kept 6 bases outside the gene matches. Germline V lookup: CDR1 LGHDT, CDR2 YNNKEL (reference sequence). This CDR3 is CASSPPGLAGGKETQYF. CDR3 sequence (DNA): TGTGCCAGCAGCCCCCCGGGACTAGCGGGGGGAAAAGAGACCCAGTACTTC.

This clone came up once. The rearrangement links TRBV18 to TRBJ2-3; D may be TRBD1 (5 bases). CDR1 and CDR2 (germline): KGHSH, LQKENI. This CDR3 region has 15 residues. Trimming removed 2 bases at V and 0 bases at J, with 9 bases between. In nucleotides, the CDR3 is TGTGCCAGCTCACCAAGACAGATTAGCACAGATACGCAGTATTTT. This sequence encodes CASSPRQISTDTQYF.

The chain's CDR3 is CASSIFGGGNQPQHF. In DNA form, the CDR3 reads TGTGCCAGCAGCATCTTTGGGGGGGGCAATCAGCCCCAGCATTTT. This chain joins TRBV28 and TRBJ1-5, with a tentative D call TRBD1 (5 bases). Germline V gene lookup returns CDR1 MDHEN and CDR2 SYDVKM. Trimming shortened V by 6 bases and J by 2 bases, and 14 bases separated the two germline ends. The CDR3 has 15 amino acids.

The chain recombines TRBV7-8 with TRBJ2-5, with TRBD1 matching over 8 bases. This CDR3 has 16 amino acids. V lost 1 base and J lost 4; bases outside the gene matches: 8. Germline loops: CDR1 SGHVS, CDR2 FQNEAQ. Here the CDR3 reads CASSLGTGSGVETQYF. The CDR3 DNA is TGTGCCAGCAGCTTAGGGACAGGGTCGGGAGTAGAGACCCAGTACTTC.

CDR3 region: CASSLPGQGNGYTF. The DNA for the CDR3 is TGCGCCAGCAGCCTCCCGGGACAGGGGAATGGCTACACCTTC. The genes are TRBV5-1 and TRBJ1-2; 10 nucleotides match TRBD1. Germline CDR1 and CDR2: SGHRS and YFSETQ. The CDR3 sequence is 14 residues long. V was clipped by 4 bases and J by 6 bases; unmatched bases: 6. The variable domain in full, with the rest retrieved from reference TRBV5-1 and TRBJ1-2, is KAGVTQTPRYLIKTRGQQVTLSCSPISGHRSVSWYQQTPGQGLQFLFEYFSETQRNKGNFPGRFSGRQFSNSRSEMNVSTLELGDSALYLCASSLPGQGNGYTFGSGTRLTVV.

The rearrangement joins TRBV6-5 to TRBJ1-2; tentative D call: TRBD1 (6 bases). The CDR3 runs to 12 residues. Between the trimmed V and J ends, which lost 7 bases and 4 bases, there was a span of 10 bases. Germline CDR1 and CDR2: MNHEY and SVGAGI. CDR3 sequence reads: CASTKQGYGYTF. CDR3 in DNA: TGTGCCAGCACCAAACAGGGCTATGGCTACACCTTC.

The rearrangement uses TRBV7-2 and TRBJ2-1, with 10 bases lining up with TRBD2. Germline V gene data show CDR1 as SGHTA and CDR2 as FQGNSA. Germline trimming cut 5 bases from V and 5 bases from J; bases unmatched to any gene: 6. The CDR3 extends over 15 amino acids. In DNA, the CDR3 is TGTGCCAGCAGCGCCAGCGGGGGGGCCCACAATGAGCAGTTCTTC. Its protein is CASSASGGAHNEQFF.

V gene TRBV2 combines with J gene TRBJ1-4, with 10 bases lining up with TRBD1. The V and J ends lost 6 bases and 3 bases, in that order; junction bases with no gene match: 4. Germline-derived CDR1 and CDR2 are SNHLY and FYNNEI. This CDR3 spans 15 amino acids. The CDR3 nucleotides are TGTGCCAGCAGGGCCGGGACAGGGGCTAATGAAAAACTGTTTTTT. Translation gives CASRAGTGANEKLFF.